The clone carrying this TCR beta chain has just one count. The target antigen is unknown. The data belong to a study of shared clonotypes between healthy human individuals. Study-level information: Plates per donor: three CD4 naive, three CD4 memory, two CD8 naive, one CD8 memory.

The J segment lost 5 bases and the V segment lost 4 bases, leaving 10 bases of the junction unmatched. This CDR3 region has 15 residues. Germline values: CDR1 SGHNT, CDR2 YYREEE (reference sequence). Regarding the study as a whole: In this cohort, only blood was sampled, and tissue repertoires likely differ.

Libraries were prepared by immunoSEQ multiplex PCR; TCRdb keeps only in-frame clonotypes and omits some of them. The sample includes 650,000 to 800,000 clones, roughly two thirds of them seen just once. This clonotype originated in a woman in her 30s in good health. Material for sequencing was memory CD4+ T cells sorted from blood. Subset indicated: CD45RA-negative fraction. V usage is TRBV5-4 and J usage is TRBJ2-7, with 9 bases that match TRBD2. The chain's CDR3 is CASSLPGTSSHEQYF. CDR3 DNA sequence: TGTGCCAGCAGCCTGCCCGGGACTAGCAGTCACGAGCAGTACTTC.